This is a list of T cell receptor beta chains from one sample in a study of T cell responses to AZD1222 COVID-19 vaccine. The assay was immunoSEQ multiplex PCR, and TCRdb's table has in-frame clones only and misses some. This table holds more than 110,000 clones, 90% found once. The sample in question was peripheral blood, obtained on day 0 of AZD1222 vaccination. The receptors stem from an adult in good health. Each CDR3 is given with its conserved first and last residue. The order of the fields is V gene, CDR3 length, D gene, J gene, clone size, CDR3 protein, CDR3 DNA. A D gene is named only where the DNA matches it firmly. The listing skips clone size in some rows; elsewhere it reads once, few, many or a size class.

V gene: TRBV5-4
CDR3 length: 14
D gene: NA
J gene: TRBJ2-6
clone size: NA
CDR3 protein: CASSRESGANVLTF
CDR3 DNA: TGTGCCAGCAGCCGGGAGTCTGGGGCCAACGTCCTGACTTTC

V gene: TRBV5-6
CDR3 length: 14
D gene: TRBD1
J gene: TRBJ2-5
clone size: NA
CDR3 protein: CASCFGQGEETQYF
CDR3 DNA: TGTGCCTCTTGCTTCGGACAGGGGGAAGAGACCCAGTACTTC

V gene: TRBV14
CDR3 length: 12
D gene: TRBD1
J gene: TRBJ1-1
clone size: NA
CDR3 protein: CASSLQGSEAFF
CDR3 DNA: TGTGCCAGCAGCCTACAGGGGAGTGAAGCTTTCTTT

V gene: TRBV5-1
CDR3 length: 16
D gene: TRBD1
J gene: TRBJ2-1
clone size: NA
CDR3 protein: CASSLAGQGAGDEQFF
CDR3 DNA: TGCGCCAGCAGCTTGGCCGGACAGGGGGCAGGAGATGAGCAGTTCTTC

V gene: TRBV6-1
CDR3 length: 15
D gene: TRBD1
J gene: TRBJ2-7
clone size: NA
CDR3 protein: CASSEATGAIGEQYF
CDR3 DNA: TGTGCCAGCAGTGAAGCGACAGGGGCCATTGGGGAGCAGTACTTC

V gene: TRBV6-5
CDR3 length: 14
D gene: TRBD2
J gene: TRBJ2-1
clone size: NA
CDR3 protein: CASSYSTSVAEQFF
CDR3 DNA: TGTGCCAGCAGTTACTCGACTAGCGTGGCCGAGCAGTTCTTC

V gene: TRBV18
CDR3 length: 16
D gene: TRBD1
J gene: TRBJ2-7
clone size: NA
CDR3 protein: CASSPGGQAQSYEQYF
CDR3 DNA: TGTGCCAGCTCACCCGGGGGACAGGCCCAATCCTACGAGCAGTACTTC

V gene: TRBV28
CDR3 length: 14
D gene: NA
J gene: TRBJ1-5
clone size: NA
CDR3 protein: CASSSPGSNQPQHF
CDR3 DNA: TGTGCCAGCAGTTCACCCGGTAGCAATCAGCCCCAGCATTTT

V gene: TRBV19
CDR3 length: 14
D gene: NA
J gene: TRBJ2-7
clone size: NA
CDR3 protein: CASSIRGPIYEQYF
CDR3 DNA: TGTGCCAGTAGTATACGGGGACCAATCTACGAGCAGTACTTC

V gene: TRBV6-1
CDR3 length: 15
D gene: NA
J gene: TRBJ1-2
clone size: NA
CDR3 protein: CASSELPSEQWGYTF
CDR3 DNA: TGTGCCAGCAGTGAACTCCCTTCGGAGCAATGGGGCTACACCTTC

V gene: TRBV25-1
CDR3 length: 14
D gene: NA
J gene: TRBJ2-3
clone size: once
CDR3 protein: CASRGGAGTDTQYF
CDR3 DNA: TGTGCCAGCAGAGGGGGAGCGGGGACAGATACGCAGTATTTT

V gene: TRBV30
CDR3 length: 13
D gene: TRBD1
J gene: TRBJ1-5
clone size: NA
CDR3 protein: CAWTPGGRGPQHF
CDR3 DNA: TGTGCCTGGACCCCAGGGGGCCGGGGCCCCCAGCATTTT

V gene: TRBV6-5
CDR3 length: 15
D gene: NA
J gene: TRBJ1-4
clone size: NA
CDR3 protein: CASSSPGHGYEKLFF
CDR3 DNA: TGTGCCAGCAGTTCGCCGGGACATGGTTATGAAAAACTGTTTTTT

V gene: TRBV27
CDR3 length: 15
D gene: NA
J gene: TRBJ2-1
clone size: NA
CDR3 protein: CASSPLRGAGNEQFF
CDR3 DNA: TGTGCCAGCAGTCCGCTGAGGGGCGCCGGCAATGAGCAGTTCTTC

V gene: TRBV25-1
CDR3 length: 14
D gene: NA
J gene: TRBJ1-3
clone size: NA
CDR3 protein: CASSEFGRRNTIYF
CDR3 DNA: TGTGCCAGCAGTGAATTTGGCAGGAGAAACACCATATATTTT

V gene: TRBV10-3
CDR3 length: 17
D gene: NA
J gene: TRBJ1-1
clone size: NA
CDR3 protein: CAISEPGTLGGKTEAFF
CDR3 DNA: TGTGCCATCAGTGAGCCCGGGACCCTTGGGGGTAAGACTGAAGCTTTCTTT

V gene: TRBV4-3
CDR3 length: 19
D gene: NA
J gene: TRBJ1-1
clone size: NA
CDR3 protein: CASSQSGPGWGQRNTEAFF
CDR3 DNA: TGCGCCAGCAGCCAATCGGGCCCGGGTTGGGGACAACGTAACACTGAAGCTTTCTTT